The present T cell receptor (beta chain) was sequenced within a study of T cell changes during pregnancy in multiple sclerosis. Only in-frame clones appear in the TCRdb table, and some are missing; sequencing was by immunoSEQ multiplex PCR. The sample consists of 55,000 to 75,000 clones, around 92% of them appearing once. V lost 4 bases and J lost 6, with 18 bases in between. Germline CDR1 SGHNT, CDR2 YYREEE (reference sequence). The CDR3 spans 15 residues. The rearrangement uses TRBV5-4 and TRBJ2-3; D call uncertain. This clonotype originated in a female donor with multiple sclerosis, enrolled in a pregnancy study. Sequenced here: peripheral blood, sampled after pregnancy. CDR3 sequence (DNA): TGTGCCAGCAGCCACTGGTCGCCCACCCGGGATACGCAGTATTTT. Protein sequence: CASSHWSPTRDTQYF. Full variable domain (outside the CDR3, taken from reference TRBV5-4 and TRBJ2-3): ETGVTQSPTHLIKTRGQQVTLRCSSQSGHNTVSWYQQALGQGPQFIFQYYREEENGRGNFPPRFSGLQFPNYSSELNVNALELDDSALYLCASSHWSPTRDTQYFGPGTRLTVL.